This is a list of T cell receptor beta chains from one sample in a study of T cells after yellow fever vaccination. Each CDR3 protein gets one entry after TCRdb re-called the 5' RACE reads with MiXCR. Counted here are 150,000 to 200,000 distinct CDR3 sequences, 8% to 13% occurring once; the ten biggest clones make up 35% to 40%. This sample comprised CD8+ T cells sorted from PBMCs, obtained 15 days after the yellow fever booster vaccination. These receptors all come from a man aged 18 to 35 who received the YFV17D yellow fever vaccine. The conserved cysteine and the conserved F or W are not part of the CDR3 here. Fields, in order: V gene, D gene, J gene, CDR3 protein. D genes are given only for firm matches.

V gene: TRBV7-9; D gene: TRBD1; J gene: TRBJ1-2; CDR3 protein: ASRRPGQGRGYT
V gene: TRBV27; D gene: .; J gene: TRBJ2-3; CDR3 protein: ASSPGFGKIDTQY
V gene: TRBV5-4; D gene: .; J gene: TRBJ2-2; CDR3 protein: ASSTKSSGSTGELF
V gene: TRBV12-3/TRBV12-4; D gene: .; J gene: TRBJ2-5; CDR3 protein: ASSFPGIQETQY
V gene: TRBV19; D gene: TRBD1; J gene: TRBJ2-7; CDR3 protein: ASSHHRGWSYEQY
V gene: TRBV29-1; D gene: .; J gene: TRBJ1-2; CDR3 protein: SVEDYGYT
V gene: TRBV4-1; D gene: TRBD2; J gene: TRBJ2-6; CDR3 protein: ASSRGLSVIYGANVLT
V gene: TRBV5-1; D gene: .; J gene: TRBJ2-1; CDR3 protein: ASCLLRDNYNEQF
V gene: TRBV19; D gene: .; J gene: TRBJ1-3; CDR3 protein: ASKRYDGSSGNTIY
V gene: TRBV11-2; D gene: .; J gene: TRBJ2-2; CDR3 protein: ASRLVIGELF
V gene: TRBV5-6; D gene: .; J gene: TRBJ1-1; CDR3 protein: ASSLGTAAF